This T cell receptor beta chain was identified during a study of T cell responses to AZD1222 COVID-19 vaccine. General study findings and limits: None of the repertoires were sampled until the peak T cell response had passed. Donor demographics were predominantly white British with a female majority; clonal diversity may be underestimated. Epitopes outside B.1.351 and B.1.1.7 mutated regions reportedly drew nearly half of spike TCRs.

Assay: immunoSEQ multiplex PCR; the TCRdb copy retains only in-frame clones and omits some. The sample is made up of around 150,000 clones, and the top ten hold about 2.2% of it. Germline V lookup: CDR1 SGDLS, CDR2 YYNGEE. CDR3 size: 14 residues. The V end lost 0 bases, the J end lost 2 bases, and 8 bases lay between the germline ends. Concerning this clone itself: Its antigen is unidentified.

This chain joins TRBV9 and TRBJ2-5; the D gene is possibly TRBD1 (6 bases). The receptor's source is an adult in good health. Sequencing was performed on peripheral blood. CDR3 coding DNA: TGTGCCAGCAGCGTAGACAGGGCTCAAGAGACCCAGTACTTC. Amino acid sequence: CASSVDRAQETQYF. Full variable domain (outside the CDR3, taken from reference TRBV9 and TRBJ2-5): DSGVTQTPKHLITATGQRVTLRCSPRSGDLSVYWYQQSLDQGLQFLIQYYNGEERAKGNILERFSAQQFPDLHSELNLSSLELGDSALYFCASSVDRAQETQYFGPGTRLLVL.